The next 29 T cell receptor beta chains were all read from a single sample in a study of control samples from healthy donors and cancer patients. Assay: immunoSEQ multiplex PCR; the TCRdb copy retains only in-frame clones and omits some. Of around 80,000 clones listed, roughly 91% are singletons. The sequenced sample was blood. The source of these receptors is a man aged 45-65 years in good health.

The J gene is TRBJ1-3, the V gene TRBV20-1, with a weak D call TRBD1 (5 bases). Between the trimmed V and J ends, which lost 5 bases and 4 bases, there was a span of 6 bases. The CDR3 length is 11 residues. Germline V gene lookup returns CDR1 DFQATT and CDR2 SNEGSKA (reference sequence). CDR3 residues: CSAHRGNTIYF. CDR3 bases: TGCAGTGCTCACAGGGGAAACACCATATATTTT.

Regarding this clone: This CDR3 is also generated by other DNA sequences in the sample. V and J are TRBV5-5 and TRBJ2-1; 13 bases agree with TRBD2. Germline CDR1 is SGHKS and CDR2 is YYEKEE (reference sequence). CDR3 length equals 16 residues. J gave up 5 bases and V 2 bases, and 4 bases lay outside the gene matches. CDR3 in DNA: TGTGCCAGCAGCTTCAGGACTAGCGGGGGTAACAATGAGCAGTTCTTC. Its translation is CASSFRTSGGNNEQFF.

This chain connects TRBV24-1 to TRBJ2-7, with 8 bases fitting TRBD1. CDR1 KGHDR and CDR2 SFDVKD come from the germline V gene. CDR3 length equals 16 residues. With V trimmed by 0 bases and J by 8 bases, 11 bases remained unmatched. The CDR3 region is CATSDLQPLQGAKQYF. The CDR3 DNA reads TGTGCCACCAGTGATTTGCAGCCCCTCCAGGGGGCGAAGCAGTACTTC.

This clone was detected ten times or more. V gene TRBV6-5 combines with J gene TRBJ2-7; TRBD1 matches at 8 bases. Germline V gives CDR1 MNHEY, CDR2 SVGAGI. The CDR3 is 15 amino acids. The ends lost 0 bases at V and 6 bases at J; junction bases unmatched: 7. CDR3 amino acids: CASSYSPGGGSEQYF. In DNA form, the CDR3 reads TGTGCCAGCAGTTACTCGCCAGGGGGCGGGTCCGAGCAGTACTTC.

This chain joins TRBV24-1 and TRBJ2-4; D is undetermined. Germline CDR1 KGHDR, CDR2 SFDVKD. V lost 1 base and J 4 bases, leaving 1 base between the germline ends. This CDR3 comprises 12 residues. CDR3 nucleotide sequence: TGTGCCACCAGTGATTTTAAAAACATTCAGTACTTC. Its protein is CATSDFKNIQYF.

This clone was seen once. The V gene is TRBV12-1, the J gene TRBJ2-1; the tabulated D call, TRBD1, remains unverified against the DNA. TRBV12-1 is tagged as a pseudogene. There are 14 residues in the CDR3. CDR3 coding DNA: TGTGCCAGCAGCTTTTTCAGAACGAACAATGAGCAGTTCTTC. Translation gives CASSFFRTNNEQFF.

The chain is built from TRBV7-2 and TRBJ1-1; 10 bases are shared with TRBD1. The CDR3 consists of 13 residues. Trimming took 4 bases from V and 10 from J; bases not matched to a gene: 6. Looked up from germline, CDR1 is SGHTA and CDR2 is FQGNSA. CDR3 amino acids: CASSSTGGNGAFF. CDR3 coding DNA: TGTGCCAGCAGCTCGACAGGGGGCAATGGAGCTTTCTTT.

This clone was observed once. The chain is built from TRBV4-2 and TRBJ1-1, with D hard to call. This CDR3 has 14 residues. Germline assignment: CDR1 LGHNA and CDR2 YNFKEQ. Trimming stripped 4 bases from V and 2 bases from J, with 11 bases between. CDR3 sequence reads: CASSPRDGNTEAFF. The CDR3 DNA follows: TGTGCCAGCAGCCCCCGTGACGGAAACACTGAAGCTTTCTTT.

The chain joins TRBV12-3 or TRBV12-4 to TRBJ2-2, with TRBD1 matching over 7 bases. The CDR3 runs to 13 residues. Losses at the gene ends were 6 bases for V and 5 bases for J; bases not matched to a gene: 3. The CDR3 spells CASSRQGTGELFF. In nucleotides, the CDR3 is TGTGCCAGCAGCAGACAGGGAACCGGGGAGCTGTTTTTT.

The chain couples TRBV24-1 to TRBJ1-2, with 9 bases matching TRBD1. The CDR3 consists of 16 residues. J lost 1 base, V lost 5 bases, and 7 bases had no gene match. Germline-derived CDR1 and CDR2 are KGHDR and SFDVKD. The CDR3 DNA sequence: TGTGCCACCAGTGGTCTACCGGGACAGGGTAACTATGGCTACACCTTC. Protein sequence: CATSGLPGQGNYGYTF.

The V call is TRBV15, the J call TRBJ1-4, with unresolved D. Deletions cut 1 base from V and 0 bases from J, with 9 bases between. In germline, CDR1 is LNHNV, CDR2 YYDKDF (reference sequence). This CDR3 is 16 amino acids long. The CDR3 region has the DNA TGTGCCACCAGCAGAGGGCAAGTCGCAACTAATGAAAAACTGTTTTTT. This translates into CATSRGQVATNEKLFF.

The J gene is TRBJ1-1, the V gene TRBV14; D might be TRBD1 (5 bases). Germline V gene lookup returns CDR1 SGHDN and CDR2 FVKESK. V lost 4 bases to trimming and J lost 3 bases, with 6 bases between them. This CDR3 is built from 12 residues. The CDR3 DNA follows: TGTGCCAGCAGCCGGGGGGACACTGAAGCTTTCTTT. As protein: CASSRGDTEAFF.

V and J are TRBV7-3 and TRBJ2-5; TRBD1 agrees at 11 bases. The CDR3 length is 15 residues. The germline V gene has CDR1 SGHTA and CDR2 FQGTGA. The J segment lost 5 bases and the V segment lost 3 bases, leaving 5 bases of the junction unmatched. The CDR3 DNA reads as TGTGCCAGCAGCTTTGGACAGGGGGCTATGGAGACCCAGTACTTC. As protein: CASSFGQGAMETQYF.

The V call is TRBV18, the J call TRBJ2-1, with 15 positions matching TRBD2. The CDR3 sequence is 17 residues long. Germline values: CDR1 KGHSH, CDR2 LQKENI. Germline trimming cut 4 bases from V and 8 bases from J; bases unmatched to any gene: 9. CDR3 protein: CASSLIGLAGGPYEQFF. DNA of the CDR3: TGTGCCAGCTCACTTATCGGACTAGCGGGGGGGCCATATGAGCAGTTCTTC.

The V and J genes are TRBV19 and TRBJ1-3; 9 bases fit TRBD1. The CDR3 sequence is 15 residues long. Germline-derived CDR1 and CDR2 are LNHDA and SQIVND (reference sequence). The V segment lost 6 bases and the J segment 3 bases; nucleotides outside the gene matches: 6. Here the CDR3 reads CASRQQGASGNTIYF. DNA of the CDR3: TGTGCCAGTAGGCAACAGGGGGCGAGTGGAAACACCATATATTTT.

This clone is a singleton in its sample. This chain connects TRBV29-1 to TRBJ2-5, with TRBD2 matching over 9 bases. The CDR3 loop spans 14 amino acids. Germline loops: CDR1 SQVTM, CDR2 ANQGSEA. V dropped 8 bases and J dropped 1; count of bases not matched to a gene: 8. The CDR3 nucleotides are TGCAGCACGCGACTAGCGGAGGCCCAAGAGACCCAGTACTTC. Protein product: CSTRLAEAQETQYF.

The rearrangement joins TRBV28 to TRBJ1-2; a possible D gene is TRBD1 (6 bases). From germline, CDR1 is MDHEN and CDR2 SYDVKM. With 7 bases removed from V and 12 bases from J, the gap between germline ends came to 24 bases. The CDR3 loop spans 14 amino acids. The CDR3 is CASTRGGGGALHTF. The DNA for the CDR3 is TGTGCCAGCACAAGGGGAGGTGGGGGGGCGCTTCACACCTTC.

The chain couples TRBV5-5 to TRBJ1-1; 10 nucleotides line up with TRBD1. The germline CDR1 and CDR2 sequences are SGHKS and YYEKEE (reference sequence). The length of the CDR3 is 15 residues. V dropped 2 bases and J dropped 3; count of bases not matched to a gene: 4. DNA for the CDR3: TGTGCCAGCAGCTTAACAGGGACAGGGGACACTGAAGCTTTCTTT. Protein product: CASSLTGTGDTEAFF.

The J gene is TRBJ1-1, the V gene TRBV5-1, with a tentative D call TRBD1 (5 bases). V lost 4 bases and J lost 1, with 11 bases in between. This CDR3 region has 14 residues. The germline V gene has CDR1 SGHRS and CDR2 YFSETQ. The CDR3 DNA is TGCGCCAGCAGCCGGTCGGGGGGGAACACTGAAGCTTTCTTT. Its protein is CASSRSGGNTEAFF.

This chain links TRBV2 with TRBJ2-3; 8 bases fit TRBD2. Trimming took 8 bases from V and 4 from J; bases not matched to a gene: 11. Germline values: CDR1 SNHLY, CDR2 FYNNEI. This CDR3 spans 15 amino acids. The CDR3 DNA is TGTGCCAGCGTCTTCGGGGGGGGCCGAGCAGATACGCAGTATTTT. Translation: CASVFGGGRADTQYF. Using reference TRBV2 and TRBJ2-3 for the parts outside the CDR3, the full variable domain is EPEVTQTPSHQVTQMGQEVILRCVPISNHLYFYWYRQILGQKVEFLVSFYNNEISEKSEIFDDQFSVERPDGSNFTLKIRSTKLEDSAMYFCASVFGGGRADTQYFGPGTRLTVL.

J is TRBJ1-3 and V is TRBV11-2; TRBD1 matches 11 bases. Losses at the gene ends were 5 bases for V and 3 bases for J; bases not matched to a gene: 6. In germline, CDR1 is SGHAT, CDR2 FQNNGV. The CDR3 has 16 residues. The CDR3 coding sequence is TGTGCCAGCAGCGCCGCCGGGACAGGGGGTGGAAACACCATATATTTT. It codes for CASSAAGTGGGNTIYF.

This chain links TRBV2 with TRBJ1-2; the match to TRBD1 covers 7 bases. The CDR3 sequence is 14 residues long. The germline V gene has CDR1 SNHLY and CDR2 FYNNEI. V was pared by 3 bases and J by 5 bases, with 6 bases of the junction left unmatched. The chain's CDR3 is CASSDGTDFYGYTF. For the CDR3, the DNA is TGTGCCAGCAGTGATGGGACAGACTTTTATGGCTACACCTTC.

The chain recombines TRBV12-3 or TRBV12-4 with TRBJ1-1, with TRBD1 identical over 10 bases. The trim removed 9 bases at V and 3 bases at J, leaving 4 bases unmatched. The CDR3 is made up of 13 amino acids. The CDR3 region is CASRQGADTEAFF. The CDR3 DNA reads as TGTGCCAGTCGACAGGGGGCTGACACTGAAGCTTTCTTT.

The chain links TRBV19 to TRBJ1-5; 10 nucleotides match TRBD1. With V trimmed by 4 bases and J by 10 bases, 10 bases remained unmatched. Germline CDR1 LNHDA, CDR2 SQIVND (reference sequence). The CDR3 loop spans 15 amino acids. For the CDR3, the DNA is TGTGCCAGTAGTAGACAGGGGGCCGGCAAAGGTCCCCAGCATTTT. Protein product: CASSRQGAGKGPQHF.

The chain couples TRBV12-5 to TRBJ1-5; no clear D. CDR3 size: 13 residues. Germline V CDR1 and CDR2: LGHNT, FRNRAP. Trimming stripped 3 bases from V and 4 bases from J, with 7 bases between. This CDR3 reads CASGFEGNQPQHF. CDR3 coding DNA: TGTGCTAGTGGTTTTGAAGGAAATCAGCCCCAGCATTTT.

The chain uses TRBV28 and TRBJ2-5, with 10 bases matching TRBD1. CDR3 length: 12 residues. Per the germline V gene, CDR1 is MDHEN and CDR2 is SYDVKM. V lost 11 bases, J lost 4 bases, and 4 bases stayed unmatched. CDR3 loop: CAGRTGGETQYF. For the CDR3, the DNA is TGTGCCGGGAGGACAGGGGGAGAGACCCAGTACTTC.

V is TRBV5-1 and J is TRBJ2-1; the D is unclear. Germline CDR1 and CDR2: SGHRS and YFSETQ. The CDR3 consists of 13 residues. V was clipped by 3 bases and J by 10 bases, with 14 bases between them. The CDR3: CASSWVGSGEQFF. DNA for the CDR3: TGCGCCAGCAGCTGGGTGGGTTCTGGGGAGCAGTTCTTC.

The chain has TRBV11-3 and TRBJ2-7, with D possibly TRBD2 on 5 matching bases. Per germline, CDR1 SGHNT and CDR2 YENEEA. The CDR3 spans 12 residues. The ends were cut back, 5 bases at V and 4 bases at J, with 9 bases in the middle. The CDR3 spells CASSPRGYEQYF. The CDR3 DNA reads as TGTGCCAGCAGCCCTCGGGGTTACGAGCAGTACTTC.

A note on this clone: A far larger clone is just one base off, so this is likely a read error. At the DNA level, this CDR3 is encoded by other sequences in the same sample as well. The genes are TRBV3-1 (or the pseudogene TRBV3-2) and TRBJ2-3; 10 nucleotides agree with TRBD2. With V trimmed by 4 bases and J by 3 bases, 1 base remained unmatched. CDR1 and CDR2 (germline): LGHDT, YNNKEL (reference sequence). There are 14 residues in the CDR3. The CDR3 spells CASSRSGGTDTQYF. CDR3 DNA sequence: TGTGCCAGCAGCCGTAGCGGGGGGACAGATACGCAGTATTTT.